One and the same sample provided the 28 T cell receptor beta chains below, sequenced in a study of type 1 and type 2 diabetes patients. Amplification started from genomic DNA. Multiplex PCR with 30 forward and 13 reverse primers amplified the TCR beta CDR3. TCRdb itself ran the multiplex PCR reads through MiXCR, one entry per CDR3 protein. The table lists approximately 260,000 distinct CDR3 sequences, 47% of them singletons. The sequenced sample was peripheral blood mononuclear cells (PBMCs). The receptor source for this set is a man younger than 30 with type 2 diabetes.

The table lists this clonotype with a few counts. This chain joins TRBV3-1 and TRBJ1-2; 7 bases agree with TRBD1. With V trimmed by 2 bases and J by 0 bases, 6 bases remained unmatched. This CDR3 contains 16 residues. The V gene's germline CDR1 is LGHDT and CDR2 YNNKEL (reference sequence). CDR3 coding DNA: TGTGCCAGCAGCCAATATAGACAGGGAGCTAACTATGGCTACACCTTC. This gives the protein CASSQYRQGANYGYTF. Together with reference TRBV3-1 and TRBJ1-2, the CDR3 gives the full variable domain: DTAVSQTPKYLVTQMGNDKSIKCEQNLGHDTMYWYKQDSKKFLKIMFSYNNKELIINETVPNRFSPKSPDKAHLNLHINSLELGDSAVYFCASSQYRQGANYGYTFGSGTRLTVV.

The CDR3 sequence: CASSTGQGGNEKLFF. The CDR3 DNA is TGTGCCAGCAGCACCGGACAGGGGGGGAATGAAAAACTGTTTTTT. The V call is TRBV7-8, the J call TRBJ1-4; TRBD1 aligns across 10 bases. CDR3 size: 15 residues. Trimming removed 5 bases from V and 5 bases from J; junction bases left unmatched: 5. Germline CDR1 and CDR2: SGHVS and FQNEAQ. The variable domain in full, completed from reference TRBV7-8 and TRBJ1-4, reads GAGVSQSPRYKVAKRGQDVALRCDPISGHVSLFWYQQALGQGPEFLTYFQNEAQLDKSGLPSDRFFAERPEGSVSTLKIQRTQQEDSAVYLCASSTGQGGNEKLFFGSGTQLSVL.

The rearrangement uses TRBV19 and TRBJ2-1; 8 nucleotides agree with TRBD1. Trimming cost V 7 bases and J 7 bases; bases outside gene matches: 6. Germline V gene lookup returns CDR1 LNHDA and CDR2 SQIVND (reference sequence). The CDR3 is 13 amino acids. CDR3 loop: CASMETGANEQFF. DNA of the CDR3: TGTGCCAGTATGGAGACAGGGGCTAATGAGCAGTTCTTC.

This clonotype has a count of ten or more. The chain couples TRBV10-1 to TRBJ2-7, with D tentatively TRBD1 or TRBD2 (5 bases each). With 4 bases removed from V and 7 bases from J, the gap between germline ends came to 14 bases. Germline CDR1 WNHNN, CDR2 SYGVQD (reference sequence). The CDR3 loop spans 13 amino acids. The CDR3 here is CASSGGPTEEQYF. CDR3 nucleotide sequence: TGCGCCAGCAGTGGGGGACCTACTGAAGAGCAGTACTTC.

This clonotype showed up many times. V and J are TRBV5-1 and TRBJ2-2; 10 nucleotides agree with TRBD1. The CDR3 sequence is 16 residues long. Trimming took 4 bases from V and 5 from J; bases not matched to a gene: 8. In germline, CDR1 is SGHRS, CDR2 YFSETQ. Here the CDR3 reads CASSKTTGGSTGELFF. Written as DNA, the CDR3 is TGCGCCAGCAGCAAAACGACAGGGGGCAGTACCGGGGAGCTGTTTTTT.

This rearrangement joins TRBV6-1 to TRBJ2-7; 8 bases line up with TRBD1. The V and J ends lost 0 bases and 3 bases, in that order; junction bases with no gene match: 7. This CDR3 has 16 amino acids. CDR1 and CDR2 from the germline V gene are MNHNS and SASEGT. CDR3 nucleotides: TGTGCCAGCAGTGAAGCTGGGGCAGGGGGCAGCTACGAGCAGTACTTC. Translation: CASSEAGAGGSYEQYF.

The J gene is TRBJ2-6, the V gene TRBV12-3 or TRBV12-4, with 7 bases lining up with TRBD1. The CDR3 runs 17 residues. Trimming removed 2 bases from V and 1 base from J; junction bases left unmatched: 5. CDR3 amino acids: CASSLTQGQSGANVLTF. The CDR3 region has the DNA TGTGCCAGCAGTTTAACCCAGGGACAGTCTGGGGCCAACGTCCTGACTTTC.

This clonotype has just one count. This chain links TRBV6-6 with TRBJ2-7; TRBD2 matches at 7 bases. Germline CDR1 is MNHNY and CDR2 is SVGAGI (reference sequence). The length of the CDR3 is 14 residues. With V trimmed by 11 bases and J by 1 base, 11 bases remained unmatched. The CDR3 is CAARRGKLSYEQYF. The CDR3 DNA reads TGTGCCGCCCGGCGGGGGAAATTGTCCTACGAGCAGTACTTC.

The rearrangement joins TRBV24-1 to TRBJ2-7, with 7 bases lining up with TRBD1. The CDR3 spans 14 residues. Germline CDR1 and CDR2: KGHDR and SFDVKD. Trimming took 4 bases from V and 4 from J; bases not matched to a gene: 6. CDR3 sequence (DNA): TGTGCCACCAGTGACAGCGACAGGGTTTACGAGCAGTACTTC. The encoded protein is CATSDSDRVYEQYF.

The table lists this clonotype with a few counts. The CDR3 protein is CASSLAGRGYTF. CDR3 in DNA: TGCGCCAGCAGCTTGGCGGGGAGAGGCTACACCTTC. The chain couples TRBV5-1 to TRBJ1-2, with D uncertain. CDR1 is SGHRS and CDR2 is YFSETQ in the germline V gene. V lost 0 bases and J 8 bases, leaving 8 bases between the germline ends. CDR3 length: 12 residues.

The V and J genes are TRBV5-1 and TRBJ2-1; 8 bases line up with TRBD2. Germline values: CDR1 SGHRS, CDR2 YFSETQ. V shed 4 bases, J shed 8 bases, and the junction held 8 bases outside the gene matches. The CDR3 is made up of 14 amino acids. The CDR3 region is CASSTSGPLDEQFF. The DNA of the CDR3 is TGCGCCAGCAGCACTAGCGGCCCCCTTGATGAGCAGTTCTTC. The variable domain in full, completed from reference TRBV5-1 and TRBJ2-1, reads KAGVTQTPRYLIKTRGQQVTLSCSPISGHRSVSWYQQTPGQGLQFLFEYFSETQRNKGNFPGRFSGRQFSNSRSEMNVSTLELGDSALYLCASSTSGPLDEQFFGPGTRLTVL.

This chain's CDR3 is CASGRGMNTEAFF. CDR3 DNA: TGTGCCAGCGGTAGGGGGATGAACACTGAAGCTTTCTTT. The chain employs TRBV6-5 and TRBJ1-1, with D maybe TRBD1 (6 bases). V was shortened by 8 bases and J by 0 bases, with 10 bases between the two germline ends. The germline V gene encodes CDR1 MNHEY and CDR2 SVGAGI. The CDR3 has 13 amino acids.

The chain has TRBV5-1 and TRBJ2-2; D might be TRBD2 (5 bases). This CDR3 is built from 13 residues. V gave up 5 bases and J gave up 6 bases, with 11 bases separating them. Germline values: CDR1 SGHRS, CDR2 YFSETQ. This chain's CDR3 is CASSGLVPGELFF. The CDR3 coding sequence is TGCGCCAGCAGTGGACTGGTTCCCGGGGAGCTGTTTTTT. Full variable domain (missing parts from reference TRBV5-1 and TRBJ2-2): KAGVTQTPRYLIKTRGQQVTLSCSPISGHRSVSWYQQTPGQGLQFLFEYFSETQRNKGNFPGRFSGRQFSNSRSEMNVSTLELGDSALYLCASSGLVPGELFFGEGSRLTVL.

This clonotype was counted a few times. The gene calls are TRBV29-1 and TRBJ2-2, with D perhaps TRBD1 or TRBD2 (5 bases each). CDR1 is SQVTM and CDR2 is ANQGSEA in the germline V gene. The V end lost 4 bases, the J end lost 5 bases, and 11 bases lay between the germline ends. This CDR3 spans 13 amino acids. The CDR3 region is CSVVWDETGELFF. In DNA, the CDR3 is TGCAGCGTTGTTTGGGACGAGACCGGGGAGCTGTTTTTT.

The rearrangement joins TRBV7-2 to TRBJ1-5, with 7 positions matching TRBD1. V lost 3 bases and J lost 0; bases outside the gene matches: 2. Germline loops: CDR1 SGHTA, CDR2 FQGNSA. The CDR3 is made up of 15 amino acids. DNA for the CDR3: TGTGCCAGCAGCTTGACAGGGACTAGCAATCAGCCCCAGCATTTT. Translated: CASSLTGTSNQPQHF. The whole variable domain, filled in from reference TRBV7-2 and TRBJ1-5, reads GAGVSQSPSNKVTEKGKDVELRCDPISGHTALYWYRQSLGQGLEFLIYFQGNSAPDKSGLPSDRFSAERTGGSVSTLTIQRTQQEDSAVYLCASSLTGTSNQPQHFGDGTRLSIL.

This clonotype has more than one count but fewer than ten. V and J are TRBV24-1 and TRBJ2-2; 7 bases align to TRBD2. This CDR3 has 17 residues. CDR1 KGHDR and CDR2 SFDVKD come from the germline V gene. After removal of 2 bases from V and 7 bases from J, the junction contained 12 bases not matched to a gene. CDR3 sequence: CATSDSMRDYGIGELFF. For the CDR3, the DNA is TGTGCCACCAGTGATTCAATGAGGGACTACGGCATCGGGGAGCTGTTTTTT.

About this clonotype itself: A junction boundary mismatches the germline segment, possibly from a read error. The CDR3 sequence is CASSLNSGYNEQLF. DNA of the CDR3: TGTGCCAGCAGCTTAAATTCAGGGTACAATGAGCAGCTCTTC. The chain links TRBV7-3 to TRBJ2-1; tentatively, D is TRBD1 (5 bases). Germline V gives CDR1 SGHTA, CDR2 FQGTGA. This CDR3 comprises 14 residues.

J is TRBJ2-1 and V is TRBV7-3; D is unclear. Trimming removed 5 bases at V and 8 bases at J, with 13 bases between. CDR1 and CDR2 from the germline V gene are SGHTA and FQGTGA. The length of the CDR3 is 13 residues. CDR3 coding DNA: TGTGCCAGCAGCGTTAACCCCCGGGATGAGCAGTTCTTC. As protein: CASSVNPRDEQFF.

This clonotype came up a few times. This chain joins TRBV29-1 and TRBJ1-1; D call uncertain. This CDR3 comprises 13 residues. In germline, CDR1 is SQVTM, CDR2 ANQGSEA. Trimming cost V 8 bases and J 0 bases, with 13 bases left between them. As DNA, the CDR3 is TGCAGCTCTCAGAACCGGTTGAACACTGAAGCTTTCTTT. Its protein is CSSQNRLNTEAFF.

The table lists this clonotype with a few counts. The V gene is TRBV6-6, the J gene TRBJ1-1; D may be TRBD1 (5 bases). The germline V gene encodes CDR1 MNHNY and CDR2 SVGAGI (reference sequence). CDR3 length: 17 residues. Trimming took off 2 bases at V and 1 base at J, with 17 bases between the two ends. The CDR3 sequence is CASSYQGAGLQNTEAFF. In DNA form, the CDR3 reads TGTGCCAGCAGTTACCAGGGTGCGGGGTTGCAGAACACTGAAGCTTTCTTT.

This clonotype came up a few times. This rearrangement joins TRBV19 to TRBJ1-1; tentative D call: TRBD1 (5 bases). V lost 4 bases, J lost 4 bases, and 10 bases lay in between. The CDR3 totals 13 residues. Germline assignment: CDR1 LNHDA and CDR2 SQIVND (reference sequence). The CDR3 bases are TGTGCCAGTAGTACCTACGACAGCACTGAAGCTTTCTTT. It is translated as CASSTYDSTEAFF.

The chain combines TRBV20-1 with TRBJ2-5, with 12 bases fitting TRBD2. Germline-derived CDR1 and CDR2 are DFQATT and SNEGSKA (reference sequence). The CDR3 is made up of 15 amino acids. The V segment lost 2 bases and the J segment 5 bases; nucleotides outside the gene matches: 6. CDR3 DNA: TGCAGTGCTAGATCCGCTAGCGGGGGGGAGGAGACCCAGTACTTC. Residues: CSARSASGGEETQYF.

The rearrangement uses TRBV20-1 and TRBJ1-2, with 8 bases that match TRBD1. The germline V gene has CDR1 DFQATT and CDR2 SNEGSKA (reference sequence). Unmatched junction bases numbered 7, after V lost 4 bases and J lost 6 bases. This CDR3 is 13 amino acids long. As DNA, the CDR3 is TGCAGTGCTACCCGACAGGGGCCGGATGGCTACACCTTC. It encodes CSATRQGPDGYTF.

This clonotype was recorded a few times. A read error may produce the germline difference seen at one junction end. The J gene is TRBJ2-3, the V gene TRBV7-8, with D unresolved. Germline CDR1 reads SGHVS; CDR2 reads FQNEAQ. This CDR3 has 13 amino acids. For the CDR3, the DNA is TGCGCCAGCAGCCAAGAAGTCACAGATACGCAGTATTTT. This gives the protein CASSQEVTDTQYF.

This clonotype was observed a few times. V is TRBV7-3 and J is TRBJ1-1, with TRBD1 as a possible D gene (5 bases). The CDR3 has 14 residues. Germline CDR1 SGHTA, CDR2 FQGTGA. V lost 0 bases, J lost 4 bases, and 9 bases lay in between. CDR3 protein: CASSLTDSITEAFF. The CDR3 bases are TGTGCCAGCAGCTTAACAGACAGTATCACTGAAGCTTTCTTT.

The chain links TRBV19 to TRBJ1-2; D not certain. The germline gives CDR1 LNHDA, CDR2 SQIVND (reference sequence). V was clipped by 7 bases and J by 5 bases, with 20 bases between them. The length of the CDR3 is 15 residues. The CDR3 coding sequence is TGTGCCAGTACTTCGCTTGGTGGGGAAAGGTATGGCTACACCTTC. Its translation: CASTSLGGERYGYTF. The full variable domain, with the rest looked up from reference TRBV19 and TRBJ1-2, is DGGITQSPKYLFRKEGQNVTLSCEQNLNHDAMYWYRQDPGQGLRLIYYSQIVNDFQKGDIAEGYSVSREKKESFPLTVTSAQKNPTAFYLCASTSLGGERYGYTFGSGTRLTVV.

The J gene is TRBJ2-1, the V gene TRBV18; a possible D gene is TRBD1 (6 bases). From germline, CDR1 is KGHSH and CDR2 LQKENI. The CDR3 runs to 15 residues. V was shortened by 4 bases and J by 5 bases, with 15 bases between the two germline ends. Written as DNA, the CDR3 is TGTGCCAGCTCACTCGTCGACGGGACAAACAATGAGCAGTTCTTC. This codes for CASSLVDGTNNEQFF.

This clonotype was picked up a small number of times. The V call is TRBV5-1, the J call TRBJ2-7; D gene ambiguous. V was cut by 8 bases and J by 5 bases, with 14 bases left in between. Germline CDR1 reads SGHRS; CDR2 reads YFSETQ. The CDR3 length is 12 residues. In nucleotides, the CDR3 is TGCGCCAGTAGCAACTCTTTCCACGAGCAGTACTTC. Translated, it gives CASSNSFHEQYF.